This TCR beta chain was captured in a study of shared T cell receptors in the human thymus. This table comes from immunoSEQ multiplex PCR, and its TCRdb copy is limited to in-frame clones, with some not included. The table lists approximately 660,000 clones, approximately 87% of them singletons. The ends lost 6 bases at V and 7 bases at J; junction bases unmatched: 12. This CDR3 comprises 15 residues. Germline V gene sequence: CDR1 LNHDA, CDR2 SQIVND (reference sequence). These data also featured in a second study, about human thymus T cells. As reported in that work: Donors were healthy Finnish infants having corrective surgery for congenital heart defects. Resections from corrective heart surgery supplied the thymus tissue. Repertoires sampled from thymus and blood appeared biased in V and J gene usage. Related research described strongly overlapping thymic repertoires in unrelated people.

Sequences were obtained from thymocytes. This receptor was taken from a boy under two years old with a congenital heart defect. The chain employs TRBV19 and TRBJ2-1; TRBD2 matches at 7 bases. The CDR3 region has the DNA TGTGCCAGTAGCCCTGGGGGGGACGATGGGAATGAGCAGTTCTTC. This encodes CASSPGGDDGNEQFF.